This record covers a single TCR beta chain. Its antigen is still unknown. The source of the sample is a study of cytomegalovirus exposure and HLA in healthy donors. Whole-study results and caveats: The study flagged some 180 TCR beta chains as cytomegalovirus-associated. In a later analysis, HLA-associated TCR beta chains were more clonally expanded than equally common others.

From germline, CDR1 is MNHEY and CDR2 SMNVEV (reference sequence). Germline trimming cut 5 bases from V and 6 bases from J; bases unmatched to any gene: 14. The CDR3 sequence is 19 residues long. Researchers ran the PCR with 60 Vbeta and 13 Jbeta primers. Some clones are missing from TCRdb's copy, which holds only in-frame ones; the method was immunoSEQ multiplex PCR. The sample records 140,000 to 150,000 clones, roughly 68% being singletons. The specimen was PBMCs. The chain joins TRBV27 to TRBJ2-1, with 15 bases identical to TRBD2. The receptor was isolated from a man in his sixties in good health and CMV-seronegative. CDR3 DNA: TGTGCCAGCAGTCCCGCCGGGACTAGCGGGAGGTGGGCAGGCAATGAGCAGTTCTTC. Translating gives CASSPAGTSGRWAGNEQFF.